These 28 T cell receptor beta chains share one sample of origin, sequenced in a study of blood T cell repertoires in COVID-19. Profiling relied on immunoSEQ multiplex PCR, and the TCRdb table lists in-frame clones only, not all of them. Found here are about 270,000 clones, around 90% of them singletons; the top ten hold approximately 2.6%. The sequenced sample was peripheral blood. These receptors were collected from a young adult with COVID-19, enrolled during active disease.

The chain combines TRBV28 with TRBJ2-7; TRBD1 is a possible D gene (5 bases). Germline assignment: CDR1 MDHEN and CDR2 SYDVKM. V was trimmed by 2 bases and J by 6 bases, leaving 23 bases between them. The CDR3 contains 17 residues. The CDR3 loop is CASSLAVLGQGLGEQYF. DNA for the CDR3: TGTGCCAGCAGTTTAGCCGTGTTGGGGCAGGGATTGGGCGAGCAGTACTTC.

The rearrangement joins TRBV28 to TRBJ1-6; 7 bases are a match to TRBD1. Unmatched junction bases numbered 5, after V lost 6 bases and J lost 0 bases. Germline-derived CDR1 and CDR2 are MDHEN and SYDVKM. The CDR3 runs to 16 residues. The DNA for the CDR3 is TGTGCCAGCAGCCCGGACAGGAGCTCCTATAATTCACCCCTCCACTTT. Encoded protein: CASSPDRSSYNSPLHF.

The chain is built from TRBV29-1 and TRBJ2-1; 9 nucleotides match TRBD2. V dropped 3 bases and J dropped 6; count of bases not matched to a gene: 6. The CDR3 has 14 residues. Germline CDR1 SQVTM, CDR2 ANQGSEA. The chain's CDR3 is CSVEASGVGNEQFF. DNA of the CDR3: TGCAGCGTTGAGGCTAGCGGGGTGGGCAATGAGCAGTTCTTC.

CDR3 in amino acids: CASSKGVTGTTGGDTQYF. Written as DNA, the CDR3 is TGTGCCAGCAGCAAAGGGGTTACGGGGACTACCGGAGGCGATACGCAGTATTTT. This rearrangement joins TRBV21-1 to TRBJ2-3; no check of the table's D call, TRBD2, against the DNA was made. TRBV21-1 is reported as a pseudogene. The CDR3 extends over 18 amino acids.

This chain connects TRBV19 to TRBJ1-1, with a weak D call TRBD1 (5 bases). V shed 11 bases and J shed 4 bases, with 14 bases lying between them. The germline CDR1 and CDR2 sequences are LNHDA and SQIVND (reference sequence). This CDR3 has 12 amino acids. The CDR3 sequence: CAVGGVGTEAFF. CDR3 DNA: TGTGCCGTTGGGGGGGTTGGCACTGAAGCTTTCTTT.

The V and J genes are TRBV28 and TRBJ2-3; D remains unclear. The V gene's germline CDR1 is MDHEN and CDR2 SYDVKM. V lost 4 bases and J lost 0, with 11 bases in between. This CDR3 spans 15 amino acids. CDR3 nucleotides: TGTGCCAGCAGTTCGCACAGCTCTAGCACAGATACGCAGTATTTT. Translating gives CASSSHSSSTDTQYF.

The CDR3 DNA reads as TGTGCCAGCAGAGGGTCCGGAGGGCCCTACGAGCAGTACTTC. It codes for CASRGSGGPYEQYF. The V gene is TRBV28, the J gene TRBJ2-7; D possibly corresponds to TRBD2 (6 bases). This CDR3 has 14 amino acids. Germline assignment: CDR1 MDHEN and CDR2 SYDVKM. With 6 bases removed from V and 2 bases from J, the gap between germline ends came to 14 bases.

V is TRBV14 and J is TRBJ2-2; 7 nucleotides agree with TRBD1. CDR1 SGHDN and CDR2 FVKESK come from the germline V gene. The V segment lost 4 bases and the J segment 1 base; nucleotides outside the gene matches: 6. This CDR3 is 16 amino acids long. CDR3 region: CASSPRQGWNTGELFF. CDR3 coding DNA: TGTGCCAGCAGCCCCCGACAGGGCTGGAACACCGGGGAGCTGTTTTTT.

This chain links TRBV11-2 with TRBJ1-5, with TRBD1 matching over 9 bases. This CDR3 has 15 residues. Trimming removed 5 bases from V and 4 bases from J; junction bases left unmatched: 6. Germline CDR1 reads SGHAT; CDR2 reads FQNNGV. CDR3 sequence reads: CASSPGQGENQPQHF. In nucleotides, the CDR3 is TGTGCCAGCAGCCCGGGACAGGGAGAGAATCAGCCCCAGCATTTT.

The chain couples TRBV11-2 to TRBJ2-7; 7 bases match TRBD1. This CDR3 is 15 amino acids long. V was clipped by 1 base and J by 5 bases; unmatched bases: 8. The germline CDR1 and CDR2 sequences are SGHAT and FQNNGV. This CDR3 reads CASSLGAGGKNEQYF. The CDR3 DNA reads TGTGCCAGCAGCTTAGGGGCAGGGGGTAAAAACGAGCAGTACTTC.

V is TRBV28 and J is TRBJ2-1; 11 bases are shared with TRBD2. This CDR3 has 15 amino acids. The germline CDR1 and CDR2 sequences are MDHEN and SYDVKM. Trimming at V came to 2 bases and at J to 8 bases, leaving 5 bases not matched to a gene. The CDR3 spells CASSLPGLAGYEQFF. CDR3 sequence (DNA): TGTGCCAGCAGTTTACCCGGACTAGCGGGCTATGAGCAGTTCTTC.

This clone appeared a few times. The chain has TRBV7-3 and TRBJ1-6, with a weak D call TRBD1 (6 bases). This CDR3 is 20 amino acids long. The V gene lost 6 bases and the J gene lost 5 bases, with 29 bases spanning the gap. CDR1 SGHTA and CDR2 FQGTGA come from the germline V gene. CDR3 sequence: CASSLRYFDQAQGNNSPLHF. The CDR3, as DNA: TGTGCCAGCAGTCTTAGGTATTTTGATCAGGCACAGGGAAATAATTCACCCCTCCACTTT.

The chain employs TRBV7-8 and TRBJ1-2; 12 bases match TRBD1. CDR3 size: 15 residues. Germline assignment: CDR1 SGHVS and CDR2 FQNEAQ. Trimming took 5 bases from V and 8 from J; bases not matched to a gene: 9. CDR3: CASSEPGQGAVGYTF. The CDR3 coding sequence is TGTGCCAGCAGCGAGCCGGGACAGGGGGCTGTCGGCTACACCTTC.

The chain is built from TRBV6-5 and TRBJ1-1, with 7 bases lining up with TRBD1. Looked up from germline, CDR1 is MNHEY and CDR2 is SVGAGI. The CDR3 length is 15 residues. Unmatched junction bases numbered 12, after V lost 6 bases and J lost 5 bases. The CDR3 reads CASSELGQVGTEAFF. The CDR3 coding sequence is TGTGCCAGCAGCGAGCTCGGACAGGTGGGGACTGAAGCTTTCTTT.

The rearrangement joins TRBV4-2 to TRBJ2-1; 8 nucleotides align to TRBD2. The CDR3 runs to 15 residues. Trimming cost V 5 bases and J 6 bases; bases outside gene matches: 9. Germline V CDR1 and CDR2: LGHNA, YNFKEQ. CDR3: CASSITGTRSNEQFF. The CDR3 DNA reads TGTGCCAGCAGCATCACCGGGACTAGGAGCAATGAGCAGTTCTTC.

The rearrangement joins TRBV20-1 to TRBJ1-3; TRBD1 is a possible D gene (6 bases). This CDR3 is 13 amino acids long. Germline values: CDR1 DFQATT, CDR2 SNEGSKA (reference sequence). The ends were cut back, 3 bases at V and 3 bases at J, with 9 bases in the middle. CDR3 sequence reads: CSASGGGGNTIYF. The CDR3 DNA follows: TGCAGTGCTAGTGGAGGGGGTGGAAACACCATATATTTT.

The V and J genes are TRBV6-5 and TRBJ1-2, with D perhaps TRBD1 (6 bases). V lost 6 bases and J lost 7, with 12 bases in between. There are 12 residues in the CDR3. Per the germline V gene, CDR1 is MNHEY and CDR2 is SVGAGI. The CDR3 bases are TGTGCCAGCAGGAGGGACATCTTTGGCTACACCTTC. Translation gives CASRRDIFGYTF.

The chain combines TRBV5-1 with TRBJ2-3; a weak D match, TRBD1 (6 bases). V was cut by 0 bases and J by 3 bases, with 17 bases left in between. Germline CDR1 SGHRS, CDR2 YFSETQ. The CDR3 runs 17 residues. For the CDR3, the DNA is TGCGCCAGCAGCTTGGAGGCTGGGGGCGTTCGAACAGATACGCAGTATTTT. It encodes CASSLEAGGVRTDTQYF. The whole variable domain, filled in from reference TRBV5-1 and TRBJ2-3, reads KAGVTQTPRYLIKTRGQQVTLSCSPISGHRSVSWYQQTPGQGLQFLFEYFSETQRNKGNFPGRFSGRQFSNSRSEMNVSTLELGDSALYLCASSLEAGGVRTDTQYFGPGTRLTVL.

The chain employs TRBV9 and TRBJ2-5; 8 bases align to TRBD1. V dropped 4 bases and J dropped 1; count of bases not matched to a gene: 6. CDR1 and CDR2 from the germline V gene are SGDLS and YYNGEE. This CDR3 region has 15 residues. CDR3 DNA: TGTGCCAGCAGCCCGGGGACAGGCCCCCAAGAGACCCAGTACTTC. Encoded protein: CASSPGTGPQETQYF.

CDR3 sequence: CASKLAGGRNEQFF. The CDR3 coding sequence is TGTGCCAGTAAACTAGCGGGGGGGCGAAATGAGCAGTTCTTC. V gene TRBV5-4 combines with J gene TRBJ2-1, with TRBD2 identical over 13 bases. The CDR3 runs to 14 residues. V lost 8 bases, J lost 7 bases, and 6 bases stayed unmatched. Germline V gene data show CDR1 as SGHNT and CDR2 as YYREEE (reference sequence).

The chain joins TRBV2 to TRBJ1-1; TRBD1 might be the D (5 bases). The CDR3 sequence is 13 residues long. Trimming took 8 bases from V and 1 from J, leaving 11 bases between them. CDR1 is SNHLY and CDR2 is FYNNEI in the germline V gene. CDR3 coding DNA: TGTGCCAGCGATCGTCAGGGGAACACTGAAGCTTTCTTT. This translates into CASDRQGNTEAFF.

The V call is TRBV11-2, the J call TRBJ2-1, with 16 bases fitting TRBD2. The CDR3 consists of 16 residues. From germline, CDR1 is SGHAT and CDR2 FQNNGV. V was clipped by 4 bases and J by 9 bases; unmatched bases: 6. CDR3 DNA: TGTGCCAGCAGCTCGGGACTAGCGGGAGGGTTTGGTGAGCAGTTCTTC. Its translation: CASSSGLAGGFGEQFF.

This clone was seen once. The chain has TRBV9 and TRBJ1-4; D unresolved. This CDR3 spans 14 amino acids. V was clipped by 4 bases and J by 4 bases, with 11 bases between them. The germline V gene has CDR1 SGDLS and CDR2 YYNGEE. The CDR3 DNA sequence: TGTGCCAGCAGCAACACGGGGAATAATGAAAAACTGTTTTTT. This translates into CASSNTGNNEKLFF.

In its sample, this clone was seen a few times. The J gene is TRBJ2-7, the V gene TRBV6-5, with TRBD2 identical over 8 bases. V lost 11 bases to trimming and J lost 5 bases; unmatched junction nucleotides: 17. The germline CDR1 and CDR2 sequences are MNHEY and SVGAGI. This CDR3 has 15 amino acids. The CDR3 spells CAPNPPAGANNEQYF. In DNA, the CDR3 is TGTGCCCCCAACCCCCCAGCGGGAGCAAACAACGAGCAGTACTTC.

Note on this clone: The identical CDR3 is also encoded by other nucleotide sequences in the sample. CDR3 DNA sequence: TGTGCCAGCAGCCCTGGACTAGCGGGAGATACGCAGTATTTT. Translated, it gives CASSPGLAGDTQYF. The chain is built from TRBV7-2 and TRBJ2-3; 11 positions match TRBD2. Losses at the gene ends were 5 bases for V and 5 bases for J; bases not matched to a gene: 3. CDR1 and CDR2 from the germline V gene are SGHTA and FQGNSA. This CDR3 spans 14 amino acids.

The rearrangement uses TRBV3-1 (or the pseudogene TRBV3-2) and TRBJ2-2; D uncertain. This CDR3 region has 13 residues. Germline V gene sequence: CDR1 LGHDT, CDR2 YNNKEL (reference sequence). V dropped 5 bases and J dropped 8 bases, with 12 bases sitting between them. The CDR3 DNA reads TGTGCCAGCAGCTCCGTCCCGGAGGGGGAGCTGTTTTTT. This encodes CASSSVPEGELFF.

This clone was counted only a few times. The chain joins TRBV10-3 to TRBJ1-1, with 7 bases lining up with TRBD1. The CDR3 has 14 amino acids. Looked up from germline, CDR1 is ENHRY and CDR2 is SYGVKD. Germline trimming cut 6 bases from V and 6 bases from J; bases unmatched to any gene: 10. In DNA, the CDR3 is TGTGCCATCAGGCCGGGACAGATTTTAGCTGAAGCTTTCTTT. Translation gives CAIRPGQILAEAFF.

The chain combines TRBV5-4 with TRBJ1-6, with unresolved D. The CDR3 consists of 15 residues. Germline V lookup: CDR1 SGHNT, CDR2 YYREEE (reference sequence). The ends were cut back, 0 bases at V and 7 bases at J, with 11 bases in the middle. CDR3 coding DNA: TGTGCCAGCAGCTTGGCCATGGCCCAAAATTCACCCCTCCACTTT. Protein: CASSLAMAQNSPLHF.